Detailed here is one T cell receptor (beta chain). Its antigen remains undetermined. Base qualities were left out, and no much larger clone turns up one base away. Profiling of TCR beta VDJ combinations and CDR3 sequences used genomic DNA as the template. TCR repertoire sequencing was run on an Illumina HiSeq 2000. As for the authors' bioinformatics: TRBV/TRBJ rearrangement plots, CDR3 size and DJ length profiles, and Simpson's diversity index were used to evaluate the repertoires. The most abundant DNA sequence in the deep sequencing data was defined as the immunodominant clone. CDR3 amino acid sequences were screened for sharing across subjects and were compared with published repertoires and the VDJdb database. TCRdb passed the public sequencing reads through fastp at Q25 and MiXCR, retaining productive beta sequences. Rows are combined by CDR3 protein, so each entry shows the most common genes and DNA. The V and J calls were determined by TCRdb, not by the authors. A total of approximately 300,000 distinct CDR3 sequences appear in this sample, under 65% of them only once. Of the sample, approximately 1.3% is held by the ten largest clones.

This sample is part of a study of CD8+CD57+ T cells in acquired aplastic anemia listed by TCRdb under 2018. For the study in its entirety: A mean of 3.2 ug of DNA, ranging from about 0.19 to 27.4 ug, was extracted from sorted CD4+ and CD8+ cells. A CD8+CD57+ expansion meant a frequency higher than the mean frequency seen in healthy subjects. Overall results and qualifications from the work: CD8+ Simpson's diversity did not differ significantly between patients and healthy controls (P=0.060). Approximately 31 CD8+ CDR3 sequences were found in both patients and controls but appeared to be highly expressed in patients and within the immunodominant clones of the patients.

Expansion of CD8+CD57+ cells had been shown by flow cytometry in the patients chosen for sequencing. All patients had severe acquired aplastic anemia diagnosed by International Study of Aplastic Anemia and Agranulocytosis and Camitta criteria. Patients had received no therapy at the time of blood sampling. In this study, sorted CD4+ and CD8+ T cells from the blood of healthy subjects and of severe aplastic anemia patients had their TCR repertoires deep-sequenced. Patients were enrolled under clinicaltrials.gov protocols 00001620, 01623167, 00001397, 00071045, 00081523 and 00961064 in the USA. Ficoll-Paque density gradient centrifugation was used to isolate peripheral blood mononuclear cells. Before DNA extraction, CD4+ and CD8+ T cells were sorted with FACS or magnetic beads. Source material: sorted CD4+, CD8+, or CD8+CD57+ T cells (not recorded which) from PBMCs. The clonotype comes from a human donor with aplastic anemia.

Read as DNA, the sequence is TGCGGCCTCGGACTAGCGGTAGATACGCAGTATTTT. Its protein is CGLGLAVDTQYF. The V gene is TRBV20-1 and the J gene is TRBJ2-3; a stretch of 10 junction bases matches TRBD2. The CDR1 and CDR2 encoded by the germline V gene (reference sequence) are DFQATT and SNEGSKA. Its CDR3 holds 12 amino acids, cysteine through phenylalanine. The CDR3 DNA has 36 bases and is translated from base 1.